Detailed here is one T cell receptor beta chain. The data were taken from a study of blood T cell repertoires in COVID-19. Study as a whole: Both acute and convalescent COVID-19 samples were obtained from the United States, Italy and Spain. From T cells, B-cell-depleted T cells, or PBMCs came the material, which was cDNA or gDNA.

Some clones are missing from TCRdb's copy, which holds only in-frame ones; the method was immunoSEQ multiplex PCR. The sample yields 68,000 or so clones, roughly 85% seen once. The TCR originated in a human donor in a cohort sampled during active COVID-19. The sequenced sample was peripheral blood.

The CDR3 nucleotides read TGTGCCAGCAGCCGACTAGCGGGAGGGCCCTACAATGAGCAGTTCTTC. As protein: CASSRLAGGPYNEQFF. J is TRBJ2-1 and V is TRBV3-1 (or the pseudogene TRBV3-2); TRBD2 agrees at 14 bases. The CDR3 totals 16 residues. J was trimmed by 2 bases and V by 4 bases; bases with no gene match: 1. Germline assignment: CDR1 LGHDT and CDR2 YNNKEL (reference sequence).